What follows are 9 T cell receptor beta chains derived from one specimen sequenced in a study of patients and donors after allogeneic stem cell transplantation. TCRdb re-analysed the RT-PCR reads in MiXCR, keeping a single row per CDR3 protein. The sample consists of some 880,000 distinct CDR3 sequences, more than 15% of them appearing once. Sample: blood, either unsorted or a sorted T cell fraction (not recorded which). Receptors were obtained from a human donor who was either an allogeneic HSCT recipient or a stem cell or donor lymphocyte infusion donor (not recorded which). It is not recorded whose cells these are; they may come from a transplant donor.

This rearrangement joins TRBV5-1 to TRBJ2-5; a weak D match, TRBD2 (5 bases). The CDR3 sequence is 12 residues long. The V end was cut by 4 bases, the J end by 4 bases, with 8 bases between. Germline V gene sequence: CDR1 SGHRS, CDR2 YFSETQ. CDR3 in DNA: TGCGCCAGCAGCCAACTAGGAGAGACCCAGTACTTC. Translation gives CASSQLGETQYF.

This clonotype has just a few counts. The chain carries TRBV4-1 and TRBJ1-2; D not resolved. The germline V and J ends were trimmed by 1 base and 4 bases, with 13 bases remaining between them. CDR1 MGHRA and CDR2 YSYEKL come from the germline V gene. CDR3 length: 15 residues. CDR3 protein: CASSQASPAGYGYTF. The CDR3 DNA reads TGCGCCAGCAGCCAAGCTTCTCCTGCCGGCTATGGCTACACCTTC.

The V call is TRBV3-1, the J call TRBJ2-7; D gene unclear. This CDR3 is built from 13 residues. The V and J ends lost 4 bases and 4 bases respectively, with 11 bases between them. The germline V gene encodes CDR1 LGHDT and CDR2 YNNKEL (reference sequence). The CDR3 DNA sequence: TGTGCCAGCAGCCCCCCGGACGGTTACGAGCAGTACTTC. Translated: CASSPPDGYEQYF.

V usage is TRBV18 and J usage is TRBJ2-5, with 8 bases identical to TRBD1. Germline loops: CDR1 KGHSH, CDR2 LQKENI. V lost 3 bases and J lost 2; bases outside the gene matches: 11. This CDR3 is 17 amino acids long. CDR3 DNA: TGTGCCAGCTCACCCCGAATCGGACAGGGAGGACAAGAGACCCAGTACTTC. It yields the protein CASSPRIGQGGQETQYF.

The V and J genes are TRBV6-1 and TRBJ1-1; D remains unclear. Germline assignment: CDR1 MNHNS and CDR2 SASEGT. The CDR3 length is 15 residues. V lost 3 bases to trimming and J lost 2 bases, with 13 bases between them. In nucleotides, the CDR3 is TGTGCCAGCAGTGATCTGGTGAGGGAAAACACTGAAGCTTTCTTT. It yields the protein CASSDLVRENTEAFF.

This clonotype was counted at least ten times. This sequence joins TRBV12-3 or TRBV12-4 and TRBJ2-7; 9 bases align to TRBD2. This CDR3 contains 15 residues. The J segment lost 7 bases and the V segment lost 0 bases, leaving 7 bases of the junction unmatched. The CDR3 reads CASSLAGGLAREQYF. The CDR3 DNA reads as TGTGCCAGCAGTTTAGCGGGGGGACTAGCCCGGGAGCAGTACTTC.

Many counts were recorded for this clonotype. This sequence joins TRBV29-1 and TRBJ2-1; 8 nucleotides match TRBD1. Germline trimming cut 4 bases from V and 7 bases from J; bases unmatched to any gene: 3. Germline CDR1 is SQVTM and CDR2 is ANQGSEA. The CDR3 consists of 12 residues. The CDR3 DNA sequence: TGCAGCGTTGCCAGGGGGCAAAATGAGCAGTTCTTC. Its translation is CSVARGQNEQFF.

This clonotype was seen a handful of times. The V and J genes are TRBV20-1 and TRBJ2-3; D tentatively fits TRBD1 or TRBD2 (5 bases each). This CDR3 spans 17 amino acids. Germline V lookup: CDR1 DFQATT, CDR2 SNEGSKA (reference sequence). Trimming took 0 bases from V and 0 from J, leaving 16 bases between them. CDR3 DNA sequence: TGCAGTGCTAGAGATCATCGAGGGGCCCCTAGCACAGATACGCAGTATTTT. Residues: CSARDHRGAPSTDTQYF.

As concerns this clonotype: One junction end does not reproduce the germline sequence, and a read error may be involved. This chain uses TRBV7-7 with TRBJ2-3, with D tentatively TRBD2 (6 bases). Germline V gene sequence: CDR1 SSHAT, CDR2 FNYEAQ (reference sequence). The CDR3 consists of 15 residues. The CDR3 reads CASSLGGAGPDTQYF. The CDR3 DNA sequence: TGTGCTAGCAGCTTAGGCGGGGCAGGGCCAGATACGCAGTATTTT.